This T cell receptor beta chain was documented in a study of cytomegalovirus exposure and HLA in healthy donors. The CDR3 totals 17 residues. Per germline, CDR1 SGHRS and CDR2 YFSETQ. V shed 0 bases and J 2 bases; nucleotides not matched to a gene: 7. The PCR was carried out with 60 Vbeta primers and 13 Jbeta primers. Using immunoSEQ multiplex PCR, the repertoire was profiled, and TCRdb retains in-frame clones only, with some absent. This table holds about 170,000 clones, roughly 80% found once. The chain links TRBV5-1 to TRBJ2-2; 7 bases match TRBD1. The clonotype comes from a male donor in good health and CMV-seronegative. The sequencing sample was made of PBMCs. The CDR3 here is CASSLAATGRNTGELFF. As DNA, the CDR3 is TGCGCCAGCAGCTTGGCCGCGACAGGGCGTAACACCGGGGAGCTGTTTTTT. Full variable domain (outside the CDR3, taken from reference TRBV5-1 and TRBJ2-2): KAGVTQTPRYLIKTRGQQVTLSCSPISGHRSVSWYQQTPGQGLQFLFEYFSETQRNKGNFPGRFSGRQFSNSRSEMNVSTLELGDSALYLCASSLAATGRNTGELFFGEGSRLTVL.